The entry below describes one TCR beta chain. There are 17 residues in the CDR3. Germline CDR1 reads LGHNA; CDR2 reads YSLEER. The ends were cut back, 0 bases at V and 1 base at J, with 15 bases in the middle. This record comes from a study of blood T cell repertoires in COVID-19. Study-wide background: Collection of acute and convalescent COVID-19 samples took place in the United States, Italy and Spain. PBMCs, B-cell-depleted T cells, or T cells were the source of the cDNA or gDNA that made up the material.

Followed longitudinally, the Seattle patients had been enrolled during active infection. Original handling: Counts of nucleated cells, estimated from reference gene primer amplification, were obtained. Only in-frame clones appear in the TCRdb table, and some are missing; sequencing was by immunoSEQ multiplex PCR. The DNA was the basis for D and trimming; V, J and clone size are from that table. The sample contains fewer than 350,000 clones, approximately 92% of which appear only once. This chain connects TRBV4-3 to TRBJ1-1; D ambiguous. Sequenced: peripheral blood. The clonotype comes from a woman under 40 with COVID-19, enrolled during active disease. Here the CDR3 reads CASSQDGEGLTNTEAFF. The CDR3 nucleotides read TGCGCCAGCAGCCAAGATGGGGAGGGCCTTACGAACACTGAAGCTTTCTTT.